The next 29 T cell receptor beta chains were all read from a single sample in a study of Ad26.COV2.S vaccination and SARS-CoV-2 variants. Only in-frame clones appear in the TCRdb table, and some are missing; sequencing was by immunoSEQ multiplex PCR. The table includes roughly 500,000 clones, 89% detected once. Specified treatment: around 19 received Ad26.COV2.S at low or high dose, single or two shots; a few received placebo; per-sample allocation not given. Specimen acquisition occurred on day 63 following the initial vaccine or placebo injection. The sequences come from peripheral blood, collected in a trial of Ad26.COV2.S vaccine versus placebo. The receptor set was obtained from a person between 18 and 65 years old who received the Ad26.COV2.S COVID-19 vaccine or a placebo.

J is TRBJ2-5 and V is TRBV24-1; 11 bases line up with TRBD1. The germline CDR1 and CDR2 sequences are KGHDR and SFDVKD. The V and J ends lost 4 bases and 5 bases, in that order; junction bases with no gene match: 8. This CDR3 contains 16 residues. This CDR3 is CATSDTGQGARETQYF. CDR3 bases: TGTGCCACCAGTGACACCGGACAGGGGGCCAGGGAGACCCAGTACTTC.

This chain connects TRBV7-9 to TRBJ2-3; D gene ambiguous. Germline lookup yields CDR1 SEHNR and CDR2 FQNEAQ (reference sequence). The CDR3 is made up of 14 amino acids. The V end lost 2 bases, the J end lost 2 bases, and 8 bases lay between the germline ends. DNA for the CDR3: TGTGCCAGCAGCTTAAGTGCTGCCACAGATACGCAGTATTTT. Amino acids: CASSLSAATDTQYF.

The J gene is TRBJ1-5, the V gene TRBV6-5; D not resolved. The CDR3 sequence is 15 residues long. The germline V gene encodes CDR1 MNHEY and CDR2 SVGAGI. Trimming shortened V by 8 bases and J by 5 bases, and 19 bases separated the two germline ends. The DNA of the CDR3 is TGTGCCAGCGGTTGGTTGGAAGGAACACATCAGCCCCAGCATTTT. Translated: CASGWLEGTHQPQHF.

The chain links TRBV5-1 to TRBJ2-5; possible D gene TRBD2, 6 bases. The germline V and J ends were trimmed by 4 bases and 1 base, with 14 bases remaining between them. This CDR3 comprises 15 residues. Germline V gives CDR1 SGHRS, CDR2 YFSETQ. CDR3 in DNA: TGCGCCAGCAGCGCCTTAGCGGAACCCCAAGAGACCCAGTACTTC. Its protein is CASSALAEPQETQYF.

The chain is built from TRBV3-1 (or the pseudogene TRBV3-2) and TRBJ1-1, with D unresolved. The CDR3 runs 15 residues. Germline CDR1 LGHDT, CDR2 YNNKEL (reference sequence). V lost 2 bases, J lost 1 base, and 11 bases lay in between. Here the CDR3 reads CASSQLGRPNTEAFF. The CDR3 DNA follows: TGTGCCAGCAGCCAACTAGGACGTCCGAACACTGAAGCTTTCTTT.

The chain is built from TRBV19 and TRBJ1-5, with D perhaps matching TRBD1 (6 bases). The V gene's germline CDR1 is LNHDA and CDR2 SQIVND (reference sequence). The V end was cut by 2 bases, the J end by 4 bases, with 15 bases between. This CDR3 has 16 amino acids. The CDR3 here is CASSIWGRGRNQPQHF. In DNA, the CDR3 is TGTGCCAGTAGTATATGGGGCAGGGGTAGGAATCAGCCCCAGCATTTT. The full variable domain, in which reference TRBV19 and TRBJ1-5 provide the parts outside the CDR3, is DGGITQSPKYLFRKEGQNVTLSCEQNLNHDAMYWYRQDPGQGLRLIYYSQIVNDFQKGDIAEGYSVSREKKESFPLTVTSAQKNPTAFYLCASSIWGRGRNQPQHFGDGTRLSIL.

The gene calls are TRBV11-2 and TRBJ2-7; D ambiguous. CDR3 length: 13 residues. Germline loops: CDR1 SGHAT, CDR2 FQNNGV. V gave up 1 base and J gave up 2 bases, with 6 bases separating them. The DNA of the CDR3 is TGTGCCAGCAGCTTAGGGGCCCCCTACGAGCAGTACGTC. Encoded protein: CASSLGAPYEQYV.

This clone has a single count. The genes are TRBV7-2 and TRBJ2-3; D not certain. CDR3 length: 11 residues. V was pared by 2 bases and J by 5 bases, with 2 bases between. Germline V gives CDR1 SGHTA, CDR2 FQGNSA. CDR3 nucleotides: TGTGCCAGCAGCTTAAGAGATACGCAGTATTTT. It translates to CASSLRDTQYF.

The V and J genes are TRBV30 and TRBJ1-3; no firm D call. The germline CDR1 and CDR2 sequences are GTSNPN and SVGIG (reference sequence). There are 12 residues in the CDR3. V was shortened by 4 bases and J by 0 bases, with 4 bases between the two germline ends. CDR3 sequence (DNA): TGTGCCTGGAAAAGCTCTGGAAACACCATATATTTT. Its protein is CAWKSSGNTIYF. The entire variable domain, with the rest obtained from reference TRBV30 and TRBJ1-3, is as follows: SQTIHQWPATLVQPVGSPLSLECTVEGTSNPNLYWYRQAAGRGLQLLFYSVGIGQISSEVPQNLSASRPQDRQFILSSKKLLLSDSGFYLCAWKSSGNTIYFGEGSWLTVV.

The genes are TRBV7-2 and TRBJ1-1; D not resolved. The length of the CDR3 is 14 residues. Germline V gene data show CDR1 as SGHTA and CDR2 as FQGNSA. The germline V and J ends were trimmed by 5 bases and 2 bases, with 12 bases remaining between them. The CDR3 region is CASSPGRANTEAFF. DNA for the CDR3: TGTGCCAGCAGCCCCGGGCGGGCAAACACTGAAGCTTTCTTT.

The chain recombines TRBV19 with TRBJ1-6; no definite D call. The CDR3 sequence is 13 residues long. The V and J ends lost 3 bases and 9 bases respectively, with 9 bases between them. CDR1 is LNHDA, CDR2 SQIVND, per germline (reference sequence). Written as DNA, the CDR3 is TGTGCCAGTAGTATCACAGTGGGTTCACCCCTCCACTTT. The encoded protein is CASSITVGSPLHF.

The DNA for the CDR3 is TGTGCCAGCAGCCTAACGGGCCCCTCAGGCCCCTACGAGCAGTACTTC. Protein sequence: CASSLTGPSGPYEQYF. V and J are TRBV28 and TRBJ2-7; D gene unclear. V was cut by 6 bases and J by 2 bases, with 20 bases left in between. CDR1 and CDR2 from the germline V gene are MDHEN and SYDVKM. This CDR3 is built from 16 residues.

V is TRBV4-3 and J is TRBJ2-1; D may correspond to TRBD1 or TRBD2 (6 bases each). This CDR3 is built from 16 residues. Trimming removed 4 bases at V and 0 bases at J, with 13 bases between. Germline loops: CDR1 LGHNA, CDR2 YSLEER. The CDR3 reads CASSPGGDVSYNEQFF. The CDR3 region has the DNA TGCGCCAGCAGCCCCGGGGGCGACGTCTCCTACAATGAGCAGTTCTTC.

The V and J genes are TRBV5-6 and TRBJ2-1; TRBD2 matches 7 bases. Germline V gene sequence: CDR1 SGHDT, CDR2 YYEEEE. Trimming at V came to 3 bases and at J to 5 bases, leaving 5 bases not matched to a gene. There are 14 residues in the CDR3. The CDR3 reads CASSSLAGHNEQFF. The CDR3 region has the DNA TGTGCCAGCAGCTCTTTAGCGGGCCACAATGAGCAGTTCTTC.

The V call is TRBV9, the J call TRBJ1-6, with TRBD1 matching 8 bases. The ends lost 0 bases at V and 5 bases at J; junction bases unmatched: 1. The CDR3 is 15 residues long. The germline V gene has CDR1 SGDLS and CDR2 YYNGEE. The CDR3 DNA sequence: TGTGCCAGCAGCGTAGGGACAGGGAATAATTCACCCCTCCACTTT. As protein: CASSVGTGNNSPLHF.

The chain uses TRBV6-5 and TRBJ2-7, with D possibly matching TRBD2 (5 bases). CDR3 length equals 15 residues. Trimming cost V 0 bases and J 2 bases, with 11 bases left between them. CDR1 and CDR2 (germline): MNHEY, SVGAGI. CDR3 bases: TGTGCCAGCAGTTACTCCCGGGGTTTCGCCTACGAGCAGTACTTC. Residues: CASSYSRGFAYEQYF.

This clone was seen a single time. The CDR3 spells CASSLGRTYEQYF. The DNA of the CDR3 is TGTGCCAGCAGCTTGGGAAGAACGTACGAGCAGTACTTC. V is TRBV7-3 and J is TRBJ2-7; no definite D call. The V and J ends lost 3 bases and 4 bases respectively, with 10 bases between them. CDR3 size: 13 residues. Germline assignment: CDR1 SGHTA and CDR2 FQGTGA.

The genes are TRBV18 and TRBJ2-7, with D maybe TRBD1 (5 bases). Germline loops: CDR1 KGHSH, CDR2 LQKENI. V lost 4 bases, J lost 2 bases, and 9 bases lay in between. This CDR3 spans 13 amino acids. The CDR3 region has the DNA TGTGCCAGCTCACGGGGCGGAGCCTACGAGCAGTACTTC. Amino acids: CASSRGGAYEQYF.

V and J are TRBV6-2 or TRBV6-3 and TRBJ2-1, with no clear D. CDR1 MNHEY and CDR2 SVGEGT come from the germline V gene. V lost 2 bases, J lost 0 bases, and 11 bases lay in between. The CDR3 has 16 amino acids. For the CDR3, the DNA is TGTGCCAGCAGTTACCGGCGGACCAGCTCCTACAATGAGCAGTTCTTC. This gives the protein CASSYRRTSSYNEQFF.

In its sample, this clone was seen once. This chain links TRBV27 with TRBJ2-2, with a weak D call TRBD1 (6 bases). V was trimmed by 5 bases and J by 1 base, leaving 14 bases between them. The germline V gene encodes CDR1 MNHEY and CDR2 SMNVEV (reference sequence). The CDR3 runs 16 residues. This CDR3 is CASSRGGIWNTGELFF. The CDR3 bases are TGTGCCAGCAGTCGAGGGGGTATTTGGAACACCGGGGAGCTGTTTTTT.

CDR3 region: CSGGDIDYGYTF. The CDR3 nucleotides are TGCAGCGGGGGGGACATCGACTATGGCTACACCTTC. The rearrangement links TRBV29-1 to TRBJ1-2; the D gene is possibly TRBD1 (6 bases). Germline V gene data show CDR1 as SQVTM and CDR2 as ANQGSEA. Trimming removed 7 bases at V and 3 bases at J, with 12 bases between. CDR3 length equals 12 residues.

This clone was counted a single time. The V call is TRBV28, the J call TRBJ1-4; 7 bases fit TRBD1. This CDR3 contains 16 residues. The ends lost 5 bases at V and 3 bases at J; junction bases unmatched: 9. Germline V gives CDR1 MDHEN, CDR2 SYDVKM. CDR3 residues: CASSPLGQSPNEKLFF. Written as DNA, the CDR3 is TGTGCCAGCAGTCCCTTGGGACAGTCTCCTAATGAAAAACTGTTTTTT.

The chain recombines TRBV24-1 with TRBJ2-5, with 7 nucleotides matching TRBD1. Germline values: CDR1 KGHDR, CDR2 SFDVKD. The CDR3 runs to 16 residues. The J segment lost 3 bases and the V segment lost 2 bases, leaving 8 bases of the junction unmatched. The CDR3: CATSDYRGNIEETQYF. The CDR3 DNA follows: TGTGCCACCAGTGATTACAGGGGCAACATCGAAGAGACCCAGTACTTC.

The rearrangement links TRBV28 to TRBJ1-1; D uncertain. CDR1 is MDHEN and CDR2 is SYDVKM in the germline V gene. The CDR3 length is 12 residues. V lost 10 bases to trimming and J lost 11 bases, with 20 bases between them. The CDR3 is CATTMGRAPAFF. The DNA for the CDR3 is TGTGCCACCACTATGGGAAGAGCCCCGGCTTTCTTT.

The V gene is TRBV27, the J gene TRBJ1-2, with unresolved D. The CDR3 sequence is 14 residues long. Germline lookup yields CDR1 MNHEY and CDR2 SMNVEV (reference sequence). V shed 6 bases and J shed 1 base, with 12 bases lying between them. The CDR3 DNA reads TGTGCCAGCAGCAGAATGGGTCTTAACTATGGCTACACCTTC. Protein: CASSRMGLNYGYTF.

The chain couples TRBV5-1 to TRBJ2-1; D may correspond to TRBD1 or TRBD2 (5 bases each). Trimming took 0 bases from V and 5 from J, leaving 9 bases between them. The CDR3 is 14 residues long. Germline loops: CDR1 SGHRS, CDR2 YFSETQ. As DNA, the CDR3 is TGCGCCAGCAGCTTGGTGGGACCCCACAATGAGCAGTTCTTC. Its protein product is CASSLVGPHNEQFF.

V is TRBV19 and J is TRBJ2-7; either TRBD1 or TRBD2 may fit D (5 bases each). The CDR3 runs to 16 residues. The V gene's germline CDR1 is LNHDA and CDR2 SQIVND (reference sequence). Trimming took 4 bases from V and 2 from J, leaving 18 bases between them. The CDR3 nucleotides read TGTGCCAGTAGTAATCTAGCCGGGGCGCGACCCTACGAGCAGTACTTC. It yields the protein CASSNLAGARPYEQYF. Together with reference TRBV19 and TRBJ2-7, the CDR3 gives the full variable domain: DGGITQSPKYLFRKEGQNVTLSCEQNLNHDAMYWYRQDPGQGLRLIYYSQIVNDFQKGDIAEGYSVSREKKESFPLTVTSAQKNPTAFYLCASSNLAGARPYEQYFGPGTRLTVT.

V is TRBV10-3 and J is TRBJ1-5; weak D call: TRBD1 (6 bases). The V gene lost 0 bases and the J gene lost 1 base, with 10 bases spanning the gap. Germline CDR1 reads ENHRY; CDR2 reads SYGVKD. The CDR3 totals 16 residues. The CDR3 nucleotides are TGTGCCATCAGTGAGTCGGGGGGCGTGAGCAATCAGCCCCAGCATTTT. Translated: CAISESGGVSNQPQHF.

This chain uses TRBV25-1 with TRBJ2-1, with D possibly TRBD2 on 6 matching bases. Germline-derived CDR1 and CDR2 are MGHDK and SYGVNS. The CDR3 contains 14 residues. V was clipped by 1 base and J by 6 bases, with 10 bases between them. The CDR3 sequence: CASSEFGGSNEQFF. CDR3 nucleotide sequence: TGTGCCAGCAGTGAATTCGGGGGAAGCAATGAGCAGTTCTTC.